What follows is one TCR beta chain and its context. TCRdb independently ran MiXCR on the RT-PCR reads; one entry per CDR3 protein. This table holds about 800,000 distinct CDR3 sequences, 21% found once. The data originate from a study of response to subunit inactivated influenza vaccine. The CDR3 totals 14 residues. The V end lost 2 bases, the J end lost 1 base, and 6 bases lay between the germline ends. CDR1 MNHEY and CDR2 SVGEGT come from the germline V gene. Sequenced material: PBMCs from blood, taken 5 days after vaccination. This sequence was found in a man aged 50 or older who received an inactivated influenza vaccine. The rearrangement links TRBV6-2 or TRBV6-3 to TRBJ2-1; D is undetermined. CDR3 protein: CASSYGESYNEQFF. The DNA for the CDR3 is TGTGCCAGCAGTTACGGGGAATCCTACAATGAGCAGTTCTTC.